The sequence of this T cell receptor (beta chain) was determined in a study of CD8+ T cells in alopecia areata. Study-level background: It was oral tofacitinib, at 5 to 10 mg twice daily, that treated patients received. The protocol delivered tofacitinib for 6 to 18 months, then withdrew it for 6 months.

Lesional scalp punch biopsies and peripheral blood were collected from alopecia areata patients. This CDR3 comprises 15 residues. V lost 1 base, J lost 0 bases, and 8 bases lay in between. Germline V gene lookup returns CDR1 SGDLS and CDR2 YYNGEE. cDNA reverse transcribed from extracted RNA served as the sequencing template. Sequenced by immunoSEQ multiplex PCR; TCRdb stores in-frame clones only, minus some. The sample consists of approximately 66,000 clones, roughly 61% of them appearing once. The sequence derives from a human donor with alopecia areata. This rearrangement joins TRBV9 to TRBJ1-3; D is perhaps TRBD1 (6 bases). The sample in question was CD8+ T cells sorted from blood, obtained at week 0. CDR3 sequence (DNA): TGTGCCAGCAGCGTAAGCAGGGGCTCTGGAAACACCATATATTTT. As protein: CASSVSRGSGNTIYF.